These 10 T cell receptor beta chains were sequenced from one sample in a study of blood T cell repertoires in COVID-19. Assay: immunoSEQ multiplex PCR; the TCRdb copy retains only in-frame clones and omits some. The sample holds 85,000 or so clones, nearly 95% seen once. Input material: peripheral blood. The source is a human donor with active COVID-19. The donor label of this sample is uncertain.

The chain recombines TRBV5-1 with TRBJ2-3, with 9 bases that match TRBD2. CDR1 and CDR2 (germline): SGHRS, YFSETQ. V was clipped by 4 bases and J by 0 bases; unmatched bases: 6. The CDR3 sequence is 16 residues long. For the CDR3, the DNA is TGCGCCAGCAGCAAGGGACTAGCAGTAAGCACAGATACGCAGTATTTT. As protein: CASSKGLAVSTDTQYF.

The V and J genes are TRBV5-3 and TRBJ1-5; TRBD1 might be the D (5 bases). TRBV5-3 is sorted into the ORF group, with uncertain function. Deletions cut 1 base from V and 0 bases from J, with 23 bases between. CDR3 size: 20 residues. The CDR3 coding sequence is TGTGCCAGAAGCTTGACGGCGGTCACTCTGGGGGGATATAGCAATCAGCCCCAGCATTTT. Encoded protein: CARSLTAVTLGGYSNQPQHF.

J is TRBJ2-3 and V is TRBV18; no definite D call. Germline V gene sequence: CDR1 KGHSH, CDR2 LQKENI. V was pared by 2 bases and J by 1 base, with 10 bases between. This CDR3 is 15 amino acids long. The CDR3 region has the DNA TGTGCCAGCTCACCAGCGCGGTCTCGCACAGATACGCAGTATTTT. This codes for CASSPARSRTDTQYF.

DNA for the CDR3: TGTGCCAGCAGCTTAGAGCCTAGCGGGAGCCGTAGTGGGTACAATGAGCAGTTCTTC. This translates into CASSLEPSGSRSGYNEQFF. The V call is TRBV11-2, the J call TRBJ2-1; 10 bases match TRBD2. The CDR3 runs to 19 residues. Germline assignment: CDR1 SGHAT and CDR2 FQNNGV. V lost 0 bases and J lost 4; bases outside the gene matches: 12.

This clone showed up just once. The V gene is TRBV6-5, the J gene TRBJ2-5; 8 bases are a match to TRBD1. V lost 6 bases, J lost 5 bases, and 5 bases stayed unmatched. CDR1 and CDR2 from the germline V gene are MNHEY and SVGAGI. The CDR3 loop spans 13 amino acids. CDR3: CASSADRAETQYF. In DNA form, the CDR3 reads TGTGCCAGCAGCGCGGACAGGGCGGAGACCCAGTACTTC.

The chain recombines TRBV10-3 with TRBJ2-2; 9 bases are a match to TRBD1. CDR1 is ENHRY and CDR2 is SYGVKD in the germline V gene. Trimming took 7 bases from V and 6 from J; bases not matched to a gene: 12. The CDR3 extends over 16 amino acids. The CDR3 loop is CAITPGQGGLAGELFF. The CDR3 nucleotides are TGTGCCATCACCCCGGGACAGGGTGGTTTAGCCGGGGAGCTGTTTTTT.

In nucleotides, the CDR3 is TGTGCCAGCAGCTTCGACTATTCTGGGACCCAGTACTTC. This gives the protein CASSFDYSGTQYF. The J gene is TRBJ2-5, the V gene TRBV7-9; tentatively, D is TRBD2 (5 bases). V lost 3 bases to trimming and J lost 7 bases, with 12 bases between them. CDR1 and CDR2 from the germline V gene are SEHNR and FQNEAQ (reference sequence). The CDR3 sequence is 13 residues long.

CDR3 DNA sequence: TGTGCCGGAAGCGGACTAGCGGGAGTTTTTGAGCAGTACTTC. Protein sequence: CAGSGLAGVFEQYF. This chain joins TRBV2 and TRBJ2-7, with 13 bases matching TRBD2. Germline trimming cut 11 bases from V and 7 bases from J; bases unmatched to any gene: 11. CDR3 length equals 14 residues. Germline loops: CDR1 SNHLY, CDR2 FYNNEI.

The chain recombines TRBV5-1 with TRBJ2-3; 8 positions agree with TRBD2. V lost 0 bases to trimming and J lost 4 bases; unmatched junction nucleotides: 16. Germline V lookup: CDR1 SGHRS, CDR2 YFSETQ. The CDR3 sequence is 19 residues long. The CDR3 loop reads CASSLVRVGAGELSDTQYF. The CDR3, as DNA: TGCGCCAGCAGCTTGGTGAGGGTGGGAGCGGGGGAGCTGTCAGATACGCAGTATTTT.

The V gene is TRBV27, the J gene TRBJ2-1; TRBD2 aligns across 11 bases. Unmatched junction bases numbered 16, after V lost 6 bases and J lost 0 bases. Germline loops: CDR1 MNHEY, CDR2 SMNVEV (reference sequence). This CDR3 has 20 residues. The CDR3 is CASRVLAGGQIPGSYNEQFF. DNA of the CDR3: TGTGCCAGCAGGGTCCTAGCGGGAGGTCAAATCCCCGGCTCCTACAATGAGCAGTTCTTC.